A selection of T cell receptor beta chains follows, all from one sample in a study of T cell changes during pregnancy in multiple sclerosis. The assay was immunoSEQ multiplex PCR, and TCRdb's table has in-frame clones only and misses some. The table includes 95,000 to 150,000 clones, under 95% detected once. The sequenced sample was peripheral blood, obtained before pregnancy. These receptors were taken from a female donor with multiple sclerosis, enrolled in a pregnancy study. Both conserved end residues are part of each CDR3. A D gene is named only where the DNA matches it firmly. Only part of the rows carry a size: once, few, many, or a class if the clone is expanded.

size | D | J | V | DNA | CDR3
NA | NA | TRBJ2-2 | TRBV5-1 | TGCGCCAGCAACAGGGAACTGAACACCGGGGAGCTGTTTTTT | CASNRELNTGELFF
once | NA | TRBJ2-7 | TRBV6-1 | TGTGCCACCCCATCGACGGACAGCTCCTACGAGCAGTACTTC | CATPSTDSSYEQYF
NA | NA | TRBJ2-1 | TRBV6-1 | TGTGCCAGCAGTGCCTCGGGACTCTTCAATGAGCAGTTCTTC | CASSASGLFNEQFF
NA | NA | TRBJ1-1 | TRBV29-1 | TGCAGCGTTGATTTCAGGCGTTACACTGAAGCTTTCTTT | CSVDFRRYTEAFF
NA | TRBD1 | TRBJ1-6 | TRBV7-9 | TGTGCCAGCAGCTTTGCAGGGGGCTATAATTCACCCCTCCACTTT | CASSFAGGYNSPLHF
NA | NA | TRBJ1-2 | TRBV6-1 | TGTGCCAGCAGTGAAGCGAGGGCCAGCCTCTATGGCTACACCTTC | CASSEARASLYGYTF
NA | TRBD1 | TRBJ2-7 | TRBV11-2 | TGTGCCAGCAGCTTAGGGGTAGGGGGCCACTACGAGCAGTACTTC | CASSLGVGGHYEQYF
NA | TRBD1 | TRBJ2-7 | TRBV5-1 | TGCGCCAGCAGCTGGGACAGGCGAAGCTCCTACGAGCAGTACTTC | CASSWDRRSSYEQYF
NA | NA | TRBJ2-3 | TRBV4-1 | TGCGCCAGCAGCCAGAGGGGGGGGCTCTATACGCAGTATTTT | CASSQRGGLYTQYF
once | TRBD1 | TRBJ1-2 | TRBV30 | TGTGCCTGGGTTCGCGGGGGACAGGGTAACTATGGCTACACCTTC | CAWVRGGQGNYGYTF
NA | TRBD1 | TRBJ2-3 | TRBV28 | TGTGCCAGCAGACATGACAGGGGGCTGAGCACAGATACGCAGTATTTT | CASRHDRGLSTDTQYF
NA | NA | TRBJ2-7 | TRBV6-1 | TGTGCCAGCAAGACGGGGACCTACGAGCAGTACTTC | CASKTGTYEQYF
NA | NA | TRBJ1-2 | TRBV5-5 | TGTGCCAGCGGTGTAGGGGGGGCTCGGGGCTATGGCTACACCTTC | CASGVGGARGYGYTF
NA | NA | TRBJ2-1 | TRBV6-1 | TGTGCCAGCAGTCCTCTGCAGGGAGGTTACAATGAGCAGTTCTTC | CASSPLQGGYNEQFF
NA | TRBD2 | TRBJ2-1 | TRBV27 | TGTGCCAGCAGTTTATATACTAGCGGGGGTTACAATGAGCAGTTCTTC | CASSLYTSGGYNEQFF
NA | TRBD2 | TRBJ2-1 | TRBV27 | TGTGCCAGCAGTACAACCGGGACTAGCGGAATGCATGAGCAGTTCTTC | CASSTTGTSGMHEQFF
NA | TRBD2 | TRBJ2-1 | TRBV5-4 | TGTGCCAGCAGCTCCGGACTAGCGGGATTCAATGAGCAGTTCTTC | CASSSGLAGFNEQFF
NA | NA | TRBJ2-1 | TRBV7-3 | TGTGCCAGCAGCCCCGTTCTGGGGGGGGCTCTGGATGAGCAGTTCTTC | CASSPVLGGALDEQFF
NA | NA | TRBJ2-5 | TRBV2 | TGTGCCAGCAGCGGCGGGTTCCAAGAGACCCAGTACTTC | CASSGGFQETQYF
NA | NA | TRBJ2-1 | TRBV4-1 | TGCGCCAGCAGCCGCGGCTATGAGCAGTTCTTC | CASSRGYEQFF
NA | TRBD2 | TRBJ2-7 | TRBV19 | TGTGCCAGTAGTATAGGGACTAGCGGTATCTACGAGCAGTACTTC | CASSIGTSGIYEQYF
NA | TRBD1 | TRBJ2-4 | TRBV7-8 | TGTGCCAGCAGCTCCCGGGACAGCAAAAACATTCAGTACTTC | CASSSRDSKNIQYF